Presented here are 5 T cell receptor beta chains from one specimen sequenced in a study of blood T cell repertoires in COVID-19. Profiled with immunoSEQ multiplex PCR; TCRdb holds only in-frame clones, not every one. The sample contains roughly 110,000 clones, 70% to 90% of which appear only once. Sequences were obtained from peripheral blood. Source of these receptors: a man aged 50 to 59 with active or convalescent COVID-19.

The chain employs TRBV5-1 and TRBJ2-7, with 7 positions matching TRBD1. The length of the CDR3 is 15 residues. Germline CDR1 reads SGHRS; CDR2 reads YFSETQ. The V segment lost 4 bases and the J segment 2 bases; nucleotides outside the gene matches: 9. The CDR3 reads CASSPRQGQTYEQYF. In nucleotides, the CDR3 is TGCGCCAGCAGCCCCAGACAGGGTCAAACCTACGAGCAGTACTTC.

CDR3 in DNA: TGTGCCAGCTCACCGGGGGGAATCTCTGGAAACACCATATATTTT. Translating gives CASSPGGISGNTIYF. V gene TRBV18 combines with J gene TRBJ1-3, with D possibly being TRBD1 (5 bases). Germline loops: CDR1 KGHSH, CDR2 LQKENI. V shed 3 bases and J shed 0 bases, with 9 bases lying between them. The CDR3 runs to 15 residues.

V and J are TRBV9 and TRBJ1-6; tentatively, D is TRBD1 (5 bases). V lost 0 bases and J lost 6, with 13 bases in between. This CDR3 contains 16 residues. Germline V gene sequence: CDR1 SGDLS, CDR2 YYNGEE. Here the CDR3 reads CASSVASTGGNSPLHF. The CDR3 DNA reads as TGTGCCAGCAGCGTAGCTTCCACAGGCGGTAATTCACCCCTCCACTTT. The full variable domain, its missing parts supplied by reference TRBV9 and TRBJ1-6, is DSGVTQTPKHLITATGQRVTLRCSPRSGDLSVYWYQQSLDQGLQFLIQYYNGEERAKGNILERFSAQQFPDLHSELNLSSLELGDSALYFCASSVASTGGNSPLHFGNGTRLTVT.

This chain links TRBV10-3 with TRBJ1-1; D is perhaps TRBD1 (6 bases). Germline lookup yields CDR1 ENHRY and CDR2 SYGVKD. The V end was cut by 5 bases, the J end by 5 bases, with 24 bases between. The CDR3 covers 17 residues. The chain's CDR3 is CAISSQGSRTRGTEAFF. CDR3 DNA sequence: TGTGCCATCAGTTCTCAGGGAAGCAGGACCAGGGGTACTGAAGCTTTCTTT.

The CDR3 bases are TGTGCCAGCAGTGAAACGGGGACAAACGCGGAGACCCAGTACTTC. Protein product: CASSETGTNAETQYF. J is TRBJ2-5 and V is TRBV6-1, with TRBD1 as a possible D gene (6 bases). Germline lookup yields CDR1 MNHNS and CDR2 SASEGT. CDR3 length equals 15 residues. The V and J ends lost 2 bases and 5 bases respectively, with 15 bases between them.